This T cell receptor (beta chain) was recorded in a study of OX40 agonist ivuxolimab in advanced cancers. Study in general: A history of anti-PD-1, anti-PD-L1 or anti-CTLA-4 therapy was acceptable, and roughly 40% had some.

Measured with immunoSEQ multiplex PCR; TCRdb has only the in-frame clones, and not every one. The data contain 28,000 or so clones, 90% of them singletons. Patients were excluded for autoimmune disease history or systemic immunosuppression. The ends were cut back, 4 bases at V and 4 bases at J, with 19 bases in the middle. This CDR3 is built from 16 residues. CDR1 is MDHEN, CDR2 SYDVKM, per germline. This TCR derives from an adult with an advanced solid tumor such as melanoma, head and neck, liver or kidney cancer. The sequencing used CD4+ or CD8+ T cells sorted from blood, collected in a trial of the OX40 agonist ivuxolimab. The chain is built from TRBV28 and TRBJ2-5; D gene uncertain. As DNA, the CDR3 is TGTGCCAGCAGTTCCCCCCTGTCGCCGGGTGGAGAGACCCAGTACTTC. This encodes CASSSPLSPGGETQYF.